What follows are 28 T cell receptor beta chains derived from one specimen sequenced in a study of T cell responses to AZD1222 COVID-19 vaccine. Sequenced by immunoSEQ multiplex PCR; TCRdb stores in-frame clones only, minus some. The table has approximately 100,000 clones, around nine tenths seen once. Sequences were derived from peripheral blood, sampled 28 days after the second AZD1222 dose. The origin of the receptors is an adult who received the AZD1222 COVID-19 vaccine.

The chain joins TRBV7-2 to TRBJ1-3, with 7 bases aligning to TRBD1. CDR3 length: 15 amino acids. Per germline, CDR1 SGHTA and CDR2 FQGNSA. V lost 4 bases, J lost 1 base, and 4 bases stayed unmatched. CDR3 nucleotides: TGTGCCAGCAGCTCCGACAGGGTTTCTGGAAACACCATATATTTT. Protein sequence: CASSSDRVSGNTIYF.

The chain joins TRBV19 to TRBJ2-7, with a possible D match to TRBD2 (5 bases). The germline V gene encodes CDR1 LNHDA and CDR2 SQIVND (reference sequence). Trimming took 8 bases from V and 6 from J, leaving 17 bases between them. The CDR3 is 13 residues long. In DNA, the CDR3 is TGTGCCAGTTCGGAGGCACTTTCGGGCGAGCAGTACTTC. This gives the protein CASSEALSGEQYF. Combining the CDR3 with reference TRBV19 and TRBJ2-7 gives the whole variable domain DGGITQSPKYLFRKEGQNVTLSCEQNLNHDAMYWYRQDPGQGLRLIYYSQIVNDFQKGDIAEGYSVSREKKESFPLTVTSAQKNPTAFYLCASSEALSGEQYFGPGTRLTVT.

The chain joins TRBV3-1 (or the pseudogene TRBV3-2) to TRBJ2-3, with TRBD1 identical over 7 bases. The trim removed 6 bases at V and 2 bases at J, leaving 8 bases unmatched. CDR3 size: 15 residues. Germline values: CDR1 LGHDT, CDR2 YNNKEL (reference sequence). CDR3 region: CASSLRQGLTDTQYF. The CDR3 DNA is TGTGCCAGCAGTCTTAGACAGGGCCTCACAGATACGCAGTATTTT.

As for this clone: An end of the junction differs from the germline gene, which may be a read error. This sequence joins TRBV20-1 and TRBJ2-5; D not certain. The CDR3 totals 10 residues. Germline CDR1 reads DFQATT; CDR2 reads SNEGSKA (reference sequence). As DNA, the CDR3 is TGCAGTGCCCGCGGAGAGGCCCAGTACTTC. Its translation is CSARGEAQYF.

CDR3 loop: CASSSGLGGADTQYF. CDR3 DNA sequence: TGTGCCAGCAGCTCCGGACTAGGTGGGGCAGATACGCAGTATTTT. The J gene is TRBJ2-3, the V gene TRBV5-4; the match to TRBD2 covers 7 bases. The V and J ends lost 3 bases and 4 bases, in that order; junction bases with no gene match: 8. This CDR3 has 15 residues. From germline, CDR1 is SGHNT and CDR2 YYREEE (reference sequence).

J is TRBJ1-6 and V is TRBV5-1, with 7 nucleotides matching TRBD1. The CDR3 runs 15 residues. The V gene's germline CDR1 is SGHRS and CDR2 YFSETQ. V dropped 0 bases and J dropped 4; count of bases not matched to a gene: 1. The CDR3 sequence: CASSLATGYNSPLHF. In nucleotides, the CDR3 is TGCGCCAGCAGCTTGGCGACAGGGTATAATTCACCCCTCCACTTT. Filled out from reference TRBV5-1 and TRBJ1-6, the complete variable domain reads KAGVTQTPRYLIKTRGQQVTLSCSPISGHRSVSWYQQTPGQGLQFLFEYFSETQRNKGNFPGRFSGRQFSNSRSEMNVSTLELGDSALYLCASSLATGYNSPLHFGNGTRLTVT.

CDR3 sequence (DNA): TGTGCCAGCAGTGAAGGGGAGAGGAGTAGAGAGACCCAGTACTTC. This encodes CASSEGERSRETQYF. This chain joins TRBV2 and TRBJ2-5; maybe TRBD2 (5 bases). CDR1 and CDR2 (germline): SNHLY, FYNNEI. The CDR3 length is 15 residues. V was clipped by 1 base and J by 4 bases, with 13 bases between them.

The chain has TRBV19 and TRBJ2-6, with unresolved D. This CDR3 is built from 15 residues. Germline V gene lookup returns CDR1 LNHDA and CDR2 SQIVND (reference sequence). V gave up 2 bases and J gave up 4 bases, with 9 bases separating them. CDR3 nucleotide sequence: TGTGCCAGTAGTATAACGGCGGTGGGGGCCAACGTCCTGACTTTC. This encodes CASSITAVGANVLTF.

The chain couples TRBV24-1 to TRBJ2-6, with 13 bases that match TRBD2. CDR3 size: 19 residues. The V segment lost 4 bases and the J segment 2 bases; nucleotides outside the gene matches: 7. CDR1 is KGHDR, CDR2 SFDVKD, per germline. In DNA form, the CDR3 reads TGTGCCACCAGTGAATCGGGACTAGCGGGGAATCCTGGGGCCAACGTCCTGACTTTC. This gives the protein CATSESGLAGNPGANVLTF.

J is TRBJ2-5 and V is TRBV6-6; 10 bases align to TRBD2. The trim removed 0 bases at V and 3 bases at J, leaving 4 bases unmatched. Germline CDR1 is MNHNY and CDR2 is SVGAGI (reference sequence). There are 16 residues in the CDR3. CDR3 sequence reads: CASSYSFLAGEETQYF. In DNA form, the CDR3 reads TGTGCCAGCAGTTACTCGTTTCTAGCGGGGGAAGAGACCCAGTACTTC.

J is TRBJ1-1 and V is TRBV5-1, with a possible D match to TRBD1 (5 bases). Trimming stripped 2 bases from V and 0 bases from J, with 8 bases between. The length of the CDR3 is 14 residues. The germline V gene encodes CDR1 SGHRS and CDR2 YFSETQ. The CDR3 is CASSLWGMNTEAFF. CDR3 DNA: TGCGCCAGCAGCTTATGGGGCATGAACACTGAAGCTTTCTTT. The whole variable domain, filled in from reference TRBV5-1 and TRBJ1-1, reads KAGVTQTPRYLIKTRGQQVTLSCSPISGHRSVSWYQQTPGQGLQFLFEYFSETQRNKGNFPGRFSGRQFSNSRSEMNVSTLELGDSALYLCASSLWGMNTEAFFGQGTRLTVV.

This clone was observed once. V usage is TRBV10-3 and J usage is TRBJ2-3; maybe TRBD1 (6 bases). This CDR3 has 14 amino acids. Germline loops: CDR1 ENHRY, CDR2 SYGVKD. Trimming took 4 bases from V and 3 from J, leaving 11 bases between them. The DNA of the CDR3 is TGTGCCATCAGTGTTGGGGGCCCAACAGATACGCAGTATTTT. This gives the protein CAISVGGPTDTQYF.

In regard to this clone: Other nucleotide sequences in the sample specify the same CDR3. This rearrangement joins TRBV3-1 (or the pseudogene TRBV3-2) to TRBJ1-5; D not resolved. The CDR3 sequence is 13 residues long. V shed 0 bases and J shed 7 bases, with 7 bases lying between them. The germline V gene has CDR1 LGHDT and CDR2 YNNKEL (reference sequence). CDR3 loop: CASSQDERQPQHF. In DNA form, the CDR3 reads TGTGCCAGCAGCCAAGATGAGAGGCAGCCCCAGCATTTT.

This rearrangement joins TRBV5-1 to TRBJ1-5; 9 bases map to TRBD1. This CDR3 has 15 amino acids. The V gene end was trimmed by 4 bases and the J gene end by 7 bases; junction bases not matched to a gene: 9. From germline, CDR1 is SGHRS and CDR2 YFSETQ. Here the CDR3 reads CASSLEGTGRQPQHF. DNA for the CDR3: TGCGCCAGCAGCCTGGAAGGGACAGGGAGGCAGCCCCAGCATTTT.

The rearrangement joins TRBV12-3 or TRBV12-4 to TRBJ1-5; 7 bases match TRBD1. The CDR3 loop spans 13 amino acids. V shed 9 bases and J 4 bases; nucleotides not matched to a gene: 6. CDR3 region: CASRGTVNQPQHF. The CDR3 nucleotides read TGTGCCAGTCGGGGGACAGTGAATCAGCCCCAGCATTTT.

Remarks on this clone: The same CDR3 arises from other DNA sequences in this sample as well. The rearrangement links TRBV18 to TRBJ1-6; 9 positions agree with TRBD1. With 4 bases clipped from V and 7 bases from J, the junction kept 2 bases outside the gene matches. Germline values: CDR1 KGHSH, CDR2 LQKENI. The CDR3 covers 14 residues. The CDR3 sequence is CASSQGTGNSPLHF. The CDR3 region has the DNA TGTGCCAGCTCACAAGGGACAGGGAATTCACCCCTCCACTTT.

This chain uses TRBV20-1 with TRBJ1-3; possibly TRBD1 for D (5 bases). Germline assignment: CDR1 DFQATT and CDR2 SNEGSKA (reference sequence). V lost 3 bases and J 3 bases, leaving 12 bases between the germline ends. This CDR3 has 14 residues. For the CDR3, the DNA is TGCAGTGCTAGTTCCGGGGGAAGTGGAAACACCATATATTTT. The encoded protein is CSASSGGSGNTIYF.

The rearrangement uses TRBV19 and TRBJ2-2, with D possibly being TRBD2 (5 bases). Looked up from germline, CDR1 is LNHDA and CDR2 is SQIVND (reference sequence). The CDR3 has 18 residues. Trimming shortened V by 6 bases and J by 5 bases, and 25 bases separated the two germline ends. The CDR3 spells CASSTPSGWAVGTGELFF. CDR3 DNA sequence: TGTGCCAGTAGCACCCCCTCGGGATGGGCGGTTGGGACCGGGGAGCTGTTTTTT.

V and J are TRBV10-3 and TRBJ1-2; weak D call: TRBD1 (6 bases). The germline V gene encodes CDR1 ENHRY and CDR2 SYGVKD. The CDR3 sequence is 15 residues long. Between the trimmed V and J ends, which lost 2 bases and 4 bases, there was a span of 14 bases. CDR3 residues: CAISEEARGGYGYTF. CDR3 DNA sequence: TGTGCCATCAGTGAGGAGGCCAGGGGAGGCTATGGCTACACCTTC.

The rearrangement uses TRBV10-3 and TRBJ1-1, with D possibly TRBD1 on 5 matching bases. Trimming removed 6 bases from V and 3 bases from J, with 11 bases in between. The CDR3 totals 13 residues. Germline V gene data show CDR1 as ENHRY and CDR2 as SYGVKD. Here the CDR3 reads CAISSRGDTEAFF. The CDR3 DNA sequence: TGTGCCATCAGCTCTCGGGGGGACACTGAAGCTTTCTTT.

The rearrangement uses TRBV5-4 and TRBJ1-3; possible D gene TRBD1, 6 bases. Trimming stripped 4 bases from V and 4 bases from J, with 12 bases between. Germline V CDR1 and CDR2: SGHNT, YYREEE (reference sequence). The CDR3 is 14 residues long. The CDR3 spells CASSQTGSGNTIYF. Written as DNA, the CDR3 is TGTGCCAGCAGCCAAACAGGGTCGGGAAACACCATATATTTT.

V and J are TRBV7-2 and TRBJ2-1; 11 positions match TRBD2. Germline V lookup: CDR1 SGHTA, CDR2 FQGNSA. V shed 5 bases and J 7 bases; nucleotides not matched to a gene: 10. The CDR3 has 16 amino acids. The CDR3 coding sequence is TGTGCCAGCAGCCTTAGCGGGGGGGCTTTAGTAAATGAGCAGTTCTTC. Encoded protein: CASSLSGGALVNEQFF.

This clone was seen more than once but under ten times. V usage is TRBV27 and J usage is TRBJ2-6; 8 bases are shared with TRBD1. The CDR3 consists of 18 residues. Germline loops: CDR1 MNHEY, CDR2 SMNVEV (reference sequence). With V trimmed by 5 bases and J by 0 bases, 9 bases remained unmatched. The CDR3: CASSLSGTGRSGANVLTF. As DNA, the CDR3 is TGTGCCAGCAGTCTTTCCGGGACAGGACGCTCTGGGGCCAACGTCCTGACTTTC. Using reference TRBV27 and TRBJ2-6 for the parts outside the CDR3, the full variable domain is EAQVTQNPRYLITVTGKKLTVTCSQNMNHEYMSWYRQDPGLGLRQIYYSMNVEVTDKGDVPEGYKVSRKEKRNFPLILESPSPNQTSLYFCASSLSGTGRSGANVLTFGAGSRLTVL.

The chain uses TRBV3-1 (or the pseudogene TRBV3-2) and TRBJ1-4; 10 nucleotides match TRBD1. With 1 base clipped from V and 0 bases from J, the junction kept 11 bases outside the gene matches. This CDR3 comprises 20 residues. The germline V gene encodes CDR1 LGHDT and CDR2 YNNKEL (reference sequence). CDR3 sequence reads: CASSQVPGQGTGSTNEKLFF. The CDR3 DNA sequence: TGTGCCAGCAGCCAAGTTCCGGGACAGGGGACCGGCTCAACTAATGAAAAACTGTTTTTT.

As for this clone: Other DNA sequences in the same sample also yield this CDR3. CDR3 DNA sequence: TGTGCCAGCTCACCACCGGGGCTAGCGGGAGGCACAGATACGCAGTATTTT. Protein: CASSPPGLAGGTDTQYF. The rearrangement joins TRBV18 to TRBJ2-3, with TRBD2 identical over 10 bases. CDR1 and CDR2 from the germline V gene are KGHSH and LQKENI. The CDR3 runs to 17 residues. With V trimmed by 0 bases and J by 1 base, 4 bases remained unmatched.

This chain connects TRBV9 to TRBJ2-4; tentatively, D is TRBD2 (6 bases). V was clipped by 5 bases and J by 8 bases, with 14 bases between them. This CDR3 is 13 amino acids long. Germline loops: CDR1 SGDLS, CDR2 YYNGEE. DNA for the CDR3: TGTGCCAGCAGTCGGGGGTCGGCTGACATTCAGTACTTC. It specifies CASSRGSADIQYF. Combining the CDR3 with reference TRBV9 and TRBJ2-4 gives the whole variable domain DSGVTQTPKHLITATGQRVTLRCSPRSGDLSVYWYQQSLDQGLQFLIQYYNGEERAKGNILERFSAQQFPDLHSELNLSSLELGDSALYFCASSRGSADIQYFGAGTRLSVL.

This chain uses TRBV7-9 with TRBJ2-3; 9 bases align to TRBD1. The germline V gene has CDR1 SEHNR and CDR2 FQNEAQ (reference sequence). The CDR3 length is 12 residues. The V gene end was trimmed by 5 bases and the J gene end by 8 bases; junction bases not matched to a gene: 2. CDR3 sequence: CASSQQGATQYF. The CDR3 coding sequence is TGTGCCAGCAGCCAACAGGGGGCTACGCAGTATTTT.

The chain carries TRBV10-3 and TRBJ2-7; 8 bases agree with TRBD2. CDR1 and CDR2 (germline): ENHRY, SYGVKD. With 0 bases clipped from V and 9 bases from J, the junction kept 10 bases outside the gene matches. The CDR3 extends over 15 amino acids. For the CDR3, the DNA is TGTGCCATCAGTGAGTCTAGCGGGGAGGGTTCGGGGCAGTACTTC. It codes for CAISESSGEGSGQYF.